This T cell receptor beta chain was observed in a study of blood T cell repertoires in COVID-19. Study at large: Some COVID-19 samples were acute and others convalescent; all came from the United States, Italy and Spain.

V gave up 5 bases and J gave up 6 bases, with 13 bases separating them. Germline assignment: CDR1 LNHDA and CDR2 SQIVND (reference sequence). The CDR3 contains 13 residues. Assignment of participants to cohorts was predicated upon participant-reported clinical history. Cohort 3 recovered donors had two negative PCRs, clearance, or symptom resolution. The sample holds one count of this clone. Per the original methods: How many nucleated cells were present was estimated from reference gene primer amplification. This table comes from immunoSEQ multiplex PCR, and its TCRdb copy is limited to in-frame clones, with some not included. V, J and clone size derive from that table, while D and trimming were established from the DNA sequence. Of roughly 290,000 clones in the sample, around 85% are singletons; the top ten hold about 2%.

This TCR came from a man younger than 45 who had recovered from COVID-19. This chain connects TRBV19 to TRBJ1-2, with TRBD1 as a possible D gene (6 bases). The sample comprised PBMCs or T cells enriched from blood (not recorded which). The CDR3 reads CASSPQGLDGYTF. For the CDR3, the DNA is TGTGCCAGTAGTCCACAGGGCTTAGATGGCTACACCTTC.